The entry below gives a single T cell receptor beta chain sequence along with its context. The data originate from a study of PD-L1 blockade in urothelial cancer. Trimming stripped 6 bases from V and 4 bases from J, with 14 bases between. The germline V gene has CDR1 KGHSH and CDR2 LQKENI. This CDR3 is 14 amino acids long. Clones were sequenced by immunoSEQ multiplex PCR, and TCRdb holds only the in-frame ones, with some missing. This table has roughly 87,000 clones, around 90% appearing once. Time point of the sample: pretreatment peripheral blood. This specimen was PBMCs, taken around atezolizumab (anti-PD-L1) treatment. The gene calls are TRBV18 and TRBJ2-3; D may be TRBD1 (5 bases). The sequence derives from a woman older than 75 with urothelial cancer. CDR3 bases: TGTGCCAGCTCTGCGGACATCAACGCAGATACGCAGTATTTT. Translated: CASSADINADTQYF. The complete variable domain, with remaining parts taken from reference TRBV18 and TRBJ2-3, reads NAGVMQNPRHLVRRRGQEARLRCSPMKGHSHVYWYRQLPEEGLKFMVYLQKENIIDESGMPKERFSAEFPKEGPSILRIQQVVRGDSAAYFCASSADINADTQYFGPGTRLTVL.